Each of the 5 T cell receptor beta chains below was sequenced from the same sample in a study of post-analysis software for immune sequencing data (dated by TCRdb to 2014 to 2015). The paper's findings and limits, for the study overall: Significantly higher frequencies in patients than in controls were found for several TRBV segments, including TRBV5-6, TRBV5-1 and TRBV20-1.

The library was made by PCR. Sequenced using an Illumina HiSeq 2500. To reduce PCR and sequencing biases, unique molecular identifiers were built into the TCR beta cDNA libraries. The raw public data were reprocessed by TCRdb itself: fastp quality trimming at Q25, MiXCR clonotype calling, in-frame beta chains only. Entries are consolidated by CDR3 protein sequence, retaining the most common genes and DNA. The sample includes fewer than 700,000 distinct CDR3 sequences, with roughly 45% observed a single time. The ten largest clonotypes hold around 1.7% of the sample. Which antigens these TCRs recognize remains unknown. The sequenced sample was blood. These receptors originate from a girl under 18 with multiple sclerosis.

This clonotype was counted between two and nine times. The V call is TRBV12-3 or TRBV12-4, the J call TRBJ2-5, with a weak D call TRBD1 (5 bases). The J call could be wrong; TRBJ2-7 is a better fit for the DNA end. The CDR3 has 14 residues. CDR3 in amino acids: CASSFDSLSYEQYF. CDR3 bases: TGTGCCAGCAGTTTCGACAGTCTCTCCTACGAGCAGTACTTC.

The chain combines TRBV19 with TRBJ2-7; no reliable D call. Between the trimmed V and J ends, which lost 5 bases and 5 bases, there was a span of 10 bases. Germline assignment: CDR1 LNHDA and CDR2 SQIVND (reference sequence). This CDR3 region has 12 residues. CDR3: CASSPPRHEQYF. CDR3 DNA: TGTGCCAGTAGTCCCCCCAGACACGAGCAGTACTTC.

This clonotype was seen a few times. The junction and the germline gene differ at one end; a read error may be behind it. This sequence joins TRBV4-1 and TRBJ1-1, with 7 nucleotides matching TRBD1. CDR1 is MGHRA and CDR2 is YSYEKL in the germline V gene. The CDR3 consists of 15 residues. CDR3 sequence (DNA): TGCGCCAGCAGCCAAGAACAGGGGATGAACACTGAGGCTTTCTTT. It encodes CASSQEQGMNTEAFF.

On this clonotype itself: An end of the junction does not agree with germline; a read error may underlie this. The V and J genes are TRBV7-2 and TRBJ1-2; 8 positions match TRBD1. Germline V gene lookup returns CDR1 SGHTA and CDR2 FQGNSA. The CDR3 sequence is 13 residues long. Written as DNA, the CDR3 is TGTGTCAGCAGCCCCCGGACAGGGATTGGCTACACCTTC. This encodes CVSSPRTGIGYTF.

The J gene is TRBJ2-1, the V gene TRBV10-3, with D tentatively TRBD2 (5 bases). The V end lost 2 bases, the J end lost 10 bases, and 12 bases lay between the germline ends. The CDR3 extends over 13 amino acids. Germline V lookup: CDR1 ENHRY, CDR2 SYGVKD. The DNA for the CDR3 is TGTGCCATCAGTGAGAACGGGGAATGGGAGCAGTTCTTC. Its protein is CAISENGEWEQFF.